Below, 30 T cell receptor beta chains from the same sample are listed, as sequenced in a study of human T cells and chemical hapten exposure. The time point here: patch test 2, 6 weeks after DPC sensitization. Specified treatment: therapeutic diphenylcyclopropenone sensitization with weekly scalp DPC. TCRdb processed the RACE reads anew with MiXCR; each CDR3 protein has one entry. The sample lists 110,000 to 150,000 distinct CDR3 sequences, 12% occurring once. The specimen was whole blood, collected in connection with sensitization to the hapten diphenylcyclopropenone (DPC). These receptors were taken from a woman aged 45 to 65 with alopecia areata. Some clones in this sample may be carry-over from other donors' samples.

The rearrangement links TRBV20-1 to TRBJ2-5, with D tentatively TRBD1 (6 bases). V was cut by 6 bases and J by 4 bases, with 9 bases left in between. Looked up from germline, CDR1 is DFQATT and CDR2 is SNEGSKA (reference sequence). The CDR3 length is 11 residues. The CDR3 DNA reads as TGCAGTGCGCAGACAGGAGAGACCCAGTACTTC. This translates into CSAQTGETQYF.

Ten or more counts support this clonotype. The chain carries TRBV5-1 and TRBJ2-1; unclear D gene. Germline CDR1 and CDR2: SGHRS and YFSETQ. This CDR3 has 13 amino acids. V lost 1 base and J 5 bases, leaving 7 bases between the germline ends. In nucleotides, the CDR3 is TGCGCCAGCAGCTTGAGTCGGAACAATGAGCAGTTCTTC. Translating it yields CASSLSRNNEQFF.

The chain recombines TRBV6-6 with TRBJ1-1, with unresolved D. Germline V gene lookup returns CDR1 MNHNY and CDR2 SVGAGI (reference sequence). This CDR3 comprises 13 residues. The V gene lost 8 bases and the J gene lost 6 bases, with 16 bases spanning the gap. The CDR3 loop reads CASSSGQVPEAFF. The CDR3 DNA is TGTGCCAGCTCCTCCGGCCAAGTGCCTGAAGCTTTCTTT.

The rearrangement uses TRBV29-1 and TRBJ1-4, with 8 bases aligning to TRBD1. CDR1 and CDR2 from the germline V gene are SQVTM and ANQGSEA. V gave up 5 bases and J gave up 4 bases; unmatched junction bases: 3. The CDR3 is made up of 13 amino acids. Here the CDR3 DNA reads TGCAGCGTTAAGGGACAGGTTAATGAAAAACTGTTTTTT. It encodes CSVKGQVNEKLFF.

This sequence joins TRBV20-1 and TRBJ2-1, with TRBD2 identical over 7 bases. The germline V gene has CDR1 DFQATT and CDR2 SNEGSKA (reference sequence). This CDR3 region has 14 residues. V was pared by 6 bases and J by 10 bases, with 15 bases of the junction left unmatched. CDR3 loop: CSAPAGLDSYEQFF. The CDR3 DNA reads TGCAGTGCCCCAGCAGGACTAGATAGTTACGAGCAGTTCTTC.

This clonotype was seen many times. This sequence joins TRBV27 and TRBJ1-6, with 11 positions matching TRBD1. Germline CDR1 is MNHEY and CDR2 is SMNVEV (reference sequence). V lost 3 bases and J lost 9; bases outside the gene matches: 7. The CDR3 contains 16 residues. The CDR3 sequence is CASSFGDRGSLSPLHF. Here the CDR3 DNA reads TGTGCCAGCAGTTTCGGGGACAGGGGGAGTCTTTCACCCCTCCACTTT.

The sample holds a few counts of this clonotype. The chain couples TRBV11-2 to TRBJ2-7, with a tentative D call TRBD2 (5 bases). V gave up 8 bases and J gave up 2 bases, with 16 bases separating them. This CDR3 is built from 14 residues. Germline V lookup: CDR1 SGHAT, CDR2 FQNNGV. CDR3 sequence reads: CASRRTRGPYEQYF. CDR3 in DNA: TGTGCCAGCCGCCGGACGAGAGGGCCCTACGAGCAGTACTTC.

This chain joins TRBV7-6 and TRBJ2-5; D gene unclear. This CDR3 region has 14 residues. Germline CDR1 reads SGHVS; CDR2 reads FNYEAQ. With 5 bases removed from V and 1 base from J, the gap between germline ends came to 11 bases. The CDR3 sequence is CASSRDIGQETQYF. CDR3 nucleotides: TGTGCCAGCAGCCGAGACATAGGCCAAGAGACCCAGTACTTC.

This clonotype has just a few counts. V usage is TRBV12-3 or TRBV12-4 and J usage is TRBJ2-3, with 9 bases fitting TRBD2. This CDR3 comprises 15 residues. J gave up 4 bases and V 6 bases, and 8 bases lay outside the gene matches. CDR3 DNA: TGTGCCAGCAGAATTAGCGGGAGTAATGCAGATACGCAGTATTTT. This gives the protein CASRISGSNADTQYF.

DNA of the CDR3: TGTGCCAGCTCCCGGACCGTGCTGGACGAGCAGTACTTC. Amino acid sequence: CASSRTVLDEQYF. V usage is TRBV18 and J usage is TRBJ2-7; D not certain. The CDR3 has 13 residues. Trimming took off 6 bases at V and 5 bases at J, with 14 bases between the two ends. CDR1 is KGHSH and CDR2 is LQKENI in the germline V gene.

The chain links TRBV7-2 to TRBJ2-5, with D unresolved. Trimming removed 4 bases at V and 3 bases at J, with 9 bases between. The germline CDR1 and CDR2 sequences are SGHTA and FQGNSA. This CDR3 comprises 13 residues. The CDR3 reads CASSSGPKETQYF. The CDR3, as DNA: TGTGCCAGCAGCTCCGGGCCTAAAGAGACCCAGTACTTC. The complete variable domain, with remaining parts taken from reference TRBV7-2 and TRBJ2-5, reads GAGVSQSPSNKVTEKGKDVELRCDPISGHTALYWYRQSLGQGLEFLIYFQGNSAPDKSGLPSDRFSAERTGGSVSTLTIQRTQQEDSAVYLCASSSGPKETQYFGPGTRLLVL.

This chain uses TRBV11-3 with TRBJ2-1, with TRBD2 identical over 11 bases. CDR1 and CDR2 from the germline V gene are SGHNT and YENEEA. The V segment lost 6 bases and the J segment 8 bases; nucleotides outside the gene matches: 12. The CDR3 runs to 16 residues. The CDR3 DNA sequence: TGTGCCAGCAGAGCTCGAAGTAGCGGGAGGGTGGATGAGCAGTTCTTC. This encodes CASRARSSGRVDEQFF.

This clonotype has more than one count but fewer than ten. The chain couples TRBV18 to TRBJ1-3; no definite D call. The CDR3 contains 16 residues. Trimming shortened V by 0 bases and J by 0 bases, and 9 bases separated the two germline ends. Germline V gene lookup returns CDR1 KGHSH and CDR2 LQKENI. The CDR3 reads CASSPPGTVSGNTIYF. In DNA form, the CDR3 reads TGTGCCAGCTCACCACCTGGCACGGTCTCTGGAAACACCATATATTTT.

This clonotype was detected once. The V and J genes are TRBV7-2 and TRBJ2-2, with 7 bases identical to TRBD1. Germline V gene data show CDR1 as SGHTA and CDR2 as FQGNSA. The CDR3 sequence is 18 residues long. Germline trimming cut 5 bases from V and 1 base from J; bases unmatched to any gene: 13. The CDR3 coding sequence is TGTGCCAGCAGCGTGACGAACCCGGGACAGTTGAACACCGGGGAGCTGTTTTTT. Amino acids: CASSVTNPGQLNTGELFF. Full variable domain (remainder filled in from reference TRBV7-2 and TRBJ2-2): GAGVSQSPSNKVTEKGKDVELRCDPISGHTALYWYRQSLGQGLEFLIYFQGNSAPDKSGLPSDRFSAERTGGSVSTLTIQRTQQEDSAVYLCASSVTNPGQLNTGELFFGEGSRLTVL.

The chain joins TRBV6-2 or TRBV6-3 to TRBJ2-1, with D possibly TRBD2 on 6 matching bases. The CDR3 sequence is 17 residues long. Germline CDR1 and CDR2: MNHEY and SVGEGT. Trimming took off 3 bases at V and 5 bases at J, with 20 bases between the two ends. The DNA of the CDR3 is TGTGCCAGCAGTTATAATGATCGAGGAGGGGCTAACAATGAGCAGTTCTTC. Its translation is CASSYNDRGGANNEQFF.

V and J are TRBV12-3 or TRBV12-4 and TRBJ2-2; no clear D gene. CDR3 length: 16 amino acids. V was shortened by 5 bases and J by 2 bases, with 15 bases between the two germline ends. CDR3 amino acids: CASSPGPILNTGELFF. The CDR3 region has the DNA TGTGCCAGCAGTCCAGGCCCGATCCTAAACACCGGGGAGCTGTTTTTT.

The V gene is TRBV28, the J gene TRBJ2-6; D gene ambiguous. Germline CDR1 MDHEN, CDR2 SYDVKM. Deletions cut 6 bases from V and 0 bases from J, with 6 bases between. There are 14 residues in the CDR3. The CDR3 here is CASSIFSGANVLTF. The CDR3 bases are TGTGCCAGCAGCATATTCTCTGGGGCCAACGTCCTGACTTTC.

This rearrangement joins TRBV6-6 to TRBJ2-1; tentative D call: TRBD2 (6 bases). The V gene lost 2 bases and the J gene lost 8 bases, with 10 bases spanning the gap. Germline CDR1 MNHNY, CDR2 SVGAGI (reference sequence). The CDR3 has 13 amino acids. In DNA form, the CDR3 reads TGTGCCAGCAGTTACCGACTAGTGGATGAGCAGTTCTTC. Its protein product is CASSYRLVDEQFF.

V usage is TRBV29-1 and J usage is TRBJ2-1; TRBD2 might be the D (5 bases). The CDR3 has 12 residues. Trimming shortened V by 6 bases and J by 6 bases, and 12 bases separated the two germline ends. Germline lookup yields CDR1 SQVTM and CDR2 ANQGSEA. The CDR3 DNA reads TGCAGCGTCGGGAAACTCGGCAATGAGCAGTTCTTC. Translating gives CSVGKLGNEQFF.

Concerning this clonotype itself: A much larger clone sits a single nucleotide away, making a read error possible. The conserved closing phenylalanine or tryptophan is absent in this CDR3, likely reflecting a read error. The rearrangement uses TRBV5-4 and TRBJ2-2, with D unresolved. V was shortened by 0 bases and J by 5 bases, with 8 bases between the two germline ends. CDR3 length: 14 amino acids. Germline V gene sequence: CDR1 SGHNT, CDR2 YYREEE (reference sequence). In DNA form, the CDR3 reads TGTGCCAGCAGCTTGGCCGGCGGAACCGGGGAGCTGTTTCTT. It is translated as CASSLAGGTGELFL.

The V gene is TRBV7-3, the J gene TRBJ2-1, with D perhaps matching TRBD1 (6 bases). V lost 4 bases and J lost 0, with 13 bases in between. Looked up from germline, CDR1 is SGHTA and CDR2 is FQGTGA. The CDR3 has 16 residues. CDR3 DNA: TGTGCCAGCAGCTCTCGGACAGCCTACTCCTACAATGAGCAGTTCTTC. Translated: CASSSRTAYSYNEQFF.

The chain couples TRBV21-1 to TRBJ2-5. TRBV21-1 is marked as a pseudogene. The CDR3 loop spans 11 amino acids. The CDR3 bases are TGTGCCAGCAGCATGTCGGAGACCCAGTACTTC. Translation: CASSMSETQYF.

This clonotype has just a few counts. The gene calls are TRBV7-9 and TRBJ2-7; the match to TRBD2 covers 7 bases. The CDR3 consists of 12 residues. Germline CDR1 is SEHNR and CDR2 is FQNEAQ (reference sequence). V was pared by 1 base and J by 11 bases, with 5 bases of the junction left unmatched. The CDR3, as DNA: TGTGCCAGCAGCTTAGATCAACGGGGGGAGTACTTC. Amino acid sequence: CASSLDQRGEYF.

This clonotype was observed at least ten times. The V and J genes are TRBV10-3 and TRBJ2-7, with D possibly TRBD1 on 5 matching bases. V was cut by 3 bases and J by 6 bases, with 15 bases left in between. Germline-derived CDR1 and CDR2 are ENHRY and SYGVKD. The CDR3 is 14 amino acids. CDR3 nucleotide sequence: TGTGCCATCAGTGAACAGGCCGAGCTCCTCGAGCAGTACTTC. Translated: CAISEQAELLEQYF.

This clonotype was seen more than once but under ten times. CDR3 DNA: TGTGCCAGCAGCTTGAGAGTGGGAGGAGGCTCTGGGGCCAACGTCCTGACTTTC. Residues: CASSLRVGGGSGANVLTF. The chain carries TRBV7-3 and TRBJ2-6; D might be TRBD2 (6 bases). The CDR3 runs to 18 residues. V lost 3 bases and J 0 bases, leaving 15 bases between the germline ends. The germline CDR1 and CDR2 sequences are SGHTA and FQGTGA.

The CDR3: CASSVTSGVETQYF. The DNA of the CDR3 is TGTGCCAGCAGCGTTACTAGCGGAGTAGAGACCCAGTACTTC. The chain recombines TRBV9 with TRBJ2-5; 8 positions match TRBD2. The CDR3 has 14 residues. V lost 2 bases to trimming and J lost 4 bases; unmatched junction nucleotides: 4. The germline V gene encodes CDR1 SGDLS and CDR2 YYNGEE.

This clonotype occurred many times. The chain joins TRBV12-5 to TRBJ1-1; no clear D gene. The CDR3 is 12 amino acids. Trimming cost V 5 bases and J 6 bases, with 10 bases left between them. Per the germline V gene, CDR1 is LGHNT and CDR2 is FRNRAP. The DNA of the CDR3 is TGTGCTAGTGGTCCCACGTTGGCTGAAGCTTTCTTT. This sequence encodes CASGPTLAEAFF.

The V gene is TRBV12-3 or TRBV12-4, the J gene TRBJ1-4, with 10 bases lining up with TRBD1. The CDR3 has 18 residues. V shed 0 bases and J 7 bases; nucleotides not matched to a gene: 11. The CDR3 sequence: CASSLAGLWGQGSEKLFF. CDR3 in DNA: TGTGCCAGCAGTTTAGCGGGCCTTTGGGGACAGGGGAGTGAAAAACTGTTTTTT.

This clonotype has a handful of counts. The rearrangement uses TRBV2 and TRBJ2-5; D might be TRBD1 (8 bases). The germline V gene encodes CDR1 SNHLY and CDR2 FYNNEI. The length of the CDR3 is 14 residues. Between the trimmed V and J ends, which lost 7 bases and 4 bases, there was a span of 16 bases. Written as DNA, the CDR3 is TGTGCCAGCACGGGGGGCAGGGGGCGAGAGACCCAGTACTTC. It yields the protein CASTGGRGRETQYF.

This clonotype was seen a few times. V and J are TRBV9 and TRBJ2-1, with D possibly TRBD2 on 6 matching bases. The CDR3 has 15 residues. Trimming pared 5 bases from V and 3 bases from J, leaving 15 bases between. CDR1 and CDR2 from the germline V gene are SGDLS and YYNGEE. CDR3 DNA: TGTGCCAGCAGTCGACGGGACTCACACTACAATGAGCAGTTCTTC. Translation: CASSRRDSHYNEQFF.